Sample share makes the clone carrying this TCR beta chain medium-sized. The target antigen is unknown. CDR1 and CDR2 from the germline V gene are SGDLS and YYNGEE. The CDR3 covers 14 residues. Trimming left V 0 bases short and J 2 bases short, with 9 bases between. TCRdb re-analysed the 5' RACE reads in MiXCR, keeping a single row per CDR3 protein. The sample has around 9,700 distinct CDR3 sequences, 11% to 15% seen once. Tregs were sorted as CD4+CD25+CD127-/low cells. Findings and caveats of the study: Tumor memory CD4+ T cell TCR gene usage clustered with blood and lymph node memory CD4+ cells and lymph node naive CD4+ cells.

This clonotype was obtained from a female donor with breast cancer. V is TRBV9 and J is TRBJ2-7; unclear D gene. Input material: Tregs sorted from blood. Here the CDR3 reads CASSVDVQPYEQYF. The CDR3 region has the DNA TGTGCCAGCAGCGTAGATGTACAGCCCTACGAGCAGTACTTC.